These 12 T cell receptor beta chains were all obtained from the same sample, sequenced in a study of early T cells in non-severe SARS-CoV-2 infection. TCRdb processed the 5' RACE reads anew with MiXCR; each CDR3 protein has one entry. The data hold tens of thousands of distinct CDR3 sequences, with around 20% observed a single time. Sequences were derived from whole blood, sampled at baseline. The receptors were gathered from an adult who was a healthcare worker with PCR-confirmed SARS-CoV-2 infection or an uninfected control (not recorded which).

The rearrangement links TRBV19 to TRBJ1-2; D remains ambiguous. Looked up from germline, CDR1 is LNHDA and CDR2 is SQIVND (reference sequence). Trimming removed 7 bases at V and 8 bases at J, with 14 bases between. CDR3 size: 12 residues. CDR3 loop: CASMGRVDGYTF. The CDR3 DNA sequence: TGTGCCAGTATGGGGAGGGTCGACGGCTACACCTTC.

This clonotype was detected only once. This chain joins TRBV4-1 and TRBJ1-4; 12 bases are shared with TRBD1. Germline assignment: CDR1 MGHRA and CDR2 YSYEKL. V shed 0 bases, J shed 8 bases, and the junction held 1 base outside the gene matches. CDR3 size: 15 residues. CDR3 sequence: CASSQEGTGGEKLFF. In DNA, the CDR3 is TGCGCCAGCAGCCAAGAAGGGACAGGGGGCGAAAAACTGTTTTTT.

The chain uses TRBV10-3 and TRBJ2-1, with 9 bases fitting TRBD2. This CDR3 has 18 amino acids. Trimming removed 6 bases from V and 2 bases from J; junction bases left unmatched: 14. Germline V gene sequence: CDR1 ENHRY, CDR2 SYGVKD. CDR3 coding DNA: TGTGCCATCAGGCGAGAGCGGGGGGATACAAAAACCTACAATGAGCAGTTCTTC. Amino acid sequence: CAIRRERGDTKTYNEQFF.

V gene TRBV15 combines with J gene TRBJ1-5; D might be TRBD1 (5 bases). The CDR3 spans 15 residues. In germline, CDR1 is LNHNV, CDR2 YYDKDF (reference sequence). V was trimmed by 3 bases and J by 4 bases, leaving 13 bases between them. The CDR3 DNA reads TGTGCCACCAGCAGGGACTCGGGGGAAAATCAGCCCCAGCATTTT. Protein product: CATSRDSGENQPQHF.

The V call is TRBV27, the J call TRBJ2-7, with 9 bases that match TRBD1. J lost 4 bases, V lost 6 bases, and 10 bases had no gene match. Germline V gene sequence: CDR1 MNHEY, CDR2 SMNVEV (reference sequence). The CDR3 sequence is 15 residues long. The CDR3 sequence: CASSKGTGLLYEQYF. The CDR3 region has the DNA TGTGCCAGCAGCAAAGGGACAGGGCTTTTGTACGAGCAGTACTTC.

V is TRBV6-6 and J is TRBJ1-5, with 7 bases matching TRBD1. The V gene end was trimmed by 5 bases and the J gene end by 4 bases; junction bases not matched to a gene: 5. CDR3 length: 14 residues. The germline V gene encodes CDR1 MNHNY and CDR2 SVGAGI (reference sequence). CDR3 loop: CASSTPGQNQPQHF. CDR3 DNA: TGTGCCAGCAGTACACCGGGACAGAATCAGCCCCAGCATTTT.

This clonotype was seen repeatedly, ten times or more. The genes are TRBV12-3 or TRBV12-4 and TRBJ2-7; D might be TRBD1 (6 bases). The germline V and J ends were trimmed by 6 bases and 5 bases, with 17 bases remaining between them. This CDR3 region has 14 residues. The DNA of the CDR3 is TGTGCCAGCAGCCCCTCCGGGACAAAAGACGAGCAGTACTTC. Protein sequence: CASSPSGTKDEQYF.

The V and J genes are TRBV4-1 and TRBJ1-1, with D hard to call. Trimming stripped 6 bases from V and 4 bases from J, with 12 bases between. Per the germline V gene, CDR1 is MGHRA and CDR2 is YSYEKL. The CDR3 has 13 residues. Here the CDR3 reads CASRERAATEAFF. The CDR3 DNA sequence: TGCGCCAGCAGAGAACGGGCAGCCACTGAAGCTTTCTTT.

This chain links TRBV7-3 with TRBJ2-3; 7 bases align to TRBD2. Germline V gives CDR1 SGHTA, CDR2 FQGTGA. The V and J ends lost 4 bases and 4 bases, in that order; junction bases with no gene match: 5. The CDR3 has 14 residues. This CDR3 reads CASSSGGIADTQYF. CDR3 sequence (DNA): TGTGCCAGCAGCTCGGGGGGTATCGCAGATACGCAGTATTTT. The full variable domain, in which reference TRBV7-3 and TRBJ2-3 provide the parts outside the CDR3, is GAGVSQTPSNKVTEKGKYVELRCDPISGHTALYWYRQSLGQGPEFLIYFQGTGAADDSGLPNDRFFAVRPEGSVSTLKIQRTERGDSAVYLCASSSGGIADTQYFGPGTRLTVL.

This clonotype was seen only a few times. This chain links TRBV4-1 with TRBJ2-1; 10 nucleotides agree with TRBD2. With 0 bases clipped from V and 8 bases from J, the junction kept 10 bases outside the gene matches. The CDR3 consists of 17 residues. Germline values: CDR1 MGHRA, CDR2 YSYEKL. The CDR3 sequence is CASSQEGRSSGGYEQFF. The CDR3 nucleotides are TGCGCCAGCAGCCAAGAGGGACGGTCTAGCGGGGGTTATGAGCAGTTCTTC.

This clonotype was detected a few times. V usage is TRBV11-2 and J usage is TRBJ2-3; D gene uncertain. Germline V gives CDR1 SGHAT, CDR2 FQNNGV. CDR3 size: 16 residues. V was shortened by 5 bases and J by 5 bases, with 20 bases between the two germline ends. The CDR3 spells CASSPRVGPSGDTQYF. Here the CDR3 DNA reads TGTGCCAGCAGCCCCCGAGTCGGGCCCTCGGGAGATACGCAGTATTTT.

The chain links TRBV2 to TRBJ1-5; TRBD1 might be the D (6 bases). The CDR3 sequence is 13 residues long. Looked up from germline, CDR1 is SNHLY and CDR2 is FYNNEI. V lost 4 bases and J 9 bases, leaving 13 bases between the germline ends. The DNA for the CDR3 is TGTGCCAGCAGTGCTAGGGAGGGGGGGCCCCAGCATTTT. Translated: CASSAREGGPQHF.